These 18 T cell receptor beta chains were all obtained from the same sample, sequenced in a study of beta chain features in type 1 diabetes. General study points: The study found moderately but significantly shorter TCRB CDR3s in all four CD4+ subsets of Type 1 diabetes patients.

The antigens of these receptors remain unknown. Isolated RNA was reverse transcribed in full, so expressed TCRB transcripts were sequenced. Data came from immunoSEQ multiplex PCR; TCRdb stores just in-frame clones and leaves some out. Among around 710,000 clones listed, 9.5% to 15% were seen once. Sequenced sample: naive CD4+ T cells from blood. All receptors come from a young man with type 1 diabetes.

The chain couples TRBV28 to TRBJ2-1; the D is unclear. The CDR3 runs to 11 residues. Trimming pared 6 bases from V and 4 bases from J, leaving 4 bases between. Germline assignment: CDR1 MDHEN and CDR2 SYDVKM. CDR3 nucleotides: TGTGCCAGCAGGACTTACAATGAGCAGTTCTTC. Translating gives CASRTYNEQFF.

For this clone: Other DNA sequences in the sample encode the same CDR3. The chain's CDR3 is CSASSYNEQFF. CDR3 nucleotide sequence: TGCAGTGCTAGTTCCTACAATGAGCAGTTCTTC. The chain couples TRBV20-1 to TRBJ2-1; no clear D gene. The V and J ends lost 3 bases and 1 base respectively, with 1 base between them. CDR1 is DFQATT and CDR2 is SNEGSKA in the germline V gene (reference sequence). This CDR3 is built from 11 residues.

This clone has a handful of counts. The rearrangement links TRBV25-1 to TRBJ2-2, with D possibly matching TRBD2 (5 bases). The CDR3 spans 16 residues. The V and J ends lost 1 base and 7 bases respectively, with 16 bases between them. Germline CDR1 reads MGHDK; CDR2 reads SYGVNS. The CDR3: CASSESMSSLVGELFF. CDR3 DNA: TGTGCCAGCAGTGAATCAATGTCTAGCTTGGTCGGGGAGCTGTTTTTT.

The V gene is TRBV7-2, the J gene TRBJ1-2, with a possible D match to TRBD1 (5 bases). The V and J ends lost 5 bases and 3 bases respectively, with 10 bases between them. Looked up from germline, CDR1 is SGHTA and CDR2 is FQGNSA. This CDR3 spans 13 amino acids. The CDR3 protein is CASSLKTDYGYTF. CDR3 bases: TGTGCCAGCAGCCTAAAGACAGACTATGGCTACACCTTC.

In DNA form, the CDR3 reads TGTGCCAGCAGTGCACTACAGGGCACGGCCGGGGGCGGGGAGCTGTTTTTT. Translating it yields CASSALQGTAGGGELFF. The V and J genes are TRBV25-1 and TRBJ2-2; either TRBD1 or TRBD2 may supply D (6 bases each). This CDR3 is 17 amino acids long. Germline-derived CDR1 and CDR2 are MGHDK and SYGVNS. Trimming took off 4 bases at V and 7 bases at J, with 22 bases between the two ends.

This clone was seen a few times. The chain carries TRBV5-4 and TRBJ1-1; TRBD1 agrees at 7 bases. Trimming cost V 5 bases and J 0 bases; bases outside gene matches: 4. The CDR3 is 14 amino acids. CDR1 is SGHNT, CDR2 YYREEE, per germline (reference sequence). This chain's CDR3 is CASRAGGMNTEAFF. The CDR3 nucleotides read TGTGCCAGCAGAGCAGGGGGGATGAACACTGAAGCTTTCTTT.

This chain joins TRBV6-5 and TRBJ1-2, with 7 bases aligning to TRBD1. Germline loops: CDR1 MNHEY, CDR2 SVGAGI. This CDR3 spans 13 amino acids. The trim removed 6 bases at V and 3 bases at J, leaving 4 bases unmatched. The CDR3 here is CASSPGGYYGYTF. The CDR3 region has the DNA TGTGCCAGCAGCCCAGGGGGGTACTATGGCTACACCTTC.

The chain is built from TRBV7-2 and TRBJ1-2, with a weak D call TRBD1 (6 bases). The CDR3 covers 15 residues. The germline V and J ends were trimmed by 4 bases and 7 bases, with 19 bases remaining between them. Germline-derived CDR1 and CDR2 are SGHTA and FQGNSA. This CDR3 is CASSSGKGDRGGYTF. CDR3 coding DNA: TGTGCCAGCAGCTCCGGGAAGGGGGATCGGGGTGGCTACACCTTC.

V and J are TRBV21-1 and TRBJ2-6; the tabulated D call, TRBD1, remains unverified against the DNA. TRBV21-1 is classified as a pseudogene. CDR3 length: 18 amino acids. The CDR3 loop is CASSKEGTSKSGANVLTF. CDR3 nucleotides: TGTGCCAGCAGCAAAGAGGGGACATCCAAATCTGGGGCCAACGTCCTGACTTTC.

The rearrangement uses TRBV5-6 and TRBJ1-6; D call uncertain. CDR3 length: 14 residues. Trimming cost V 0 bases and J 9 bases, with 10 bases left between them. The V gene's germline CDR1 is SGHDT and CDR2 YYEEEE. Here the CDR3 DNA reads TGTGCCAGCAGCTTGGGAGTGGGTGGTTCACCCCTCCACTTT. Translation gives CASSLGVGGSPLHF. Looking up the rest from reference TRBV5-6 and TRBJ1-6 gives the full variable domain: DAGVTQSPTHLIKTRGQQVTLRCSPKSGHDTVSWYQQALGQGPQFIFQYYEEEERQRGNFPDRFSGHQFPNYSSELNVNALLLGDSALYLCASSLGVGGSPLHFGNGTRLTVT.

This chain connects TRBV4-1 to TRBJ2-7; TRBD1 agrees at 11 bases. Trimming at V came to 4 bases and at J to 1 base, leaving 6 bases not matched to a gene. Germline V lookup: CDR1 MGHRA, CDR2 YSYEKL. This CDR3 has 16 amino acids. CDR3 amino acids: CASSPMGQGESYEQYF. The CDR3 coding sequence is TGCGCCAGCAGCCCGATGGGACAGGGGGAGTCCTACGAGCAGTACTTC.

This clone has only a few counts. This chain joins TRBV7-3 and TRBJ2-1; possibly TRBD1 or TRBD2 for D (5 bases each). The germline V and J ends were trimmed by 4 bases and 7 bases, with 14 bases remaining between them. The CDR3 is 14 residues long. Germline-derived CDR1 and CDR2 are SGHTA and FQGTGA. This CDR3 is CASSSGTDMNEQFF. DNA of the CDR3: TGTGCCAGCAGCTCCGGGACGGACATGAATGAGCAGTTCTTC.

V gene TRBV7-2 combines with J gene TRBJ2-4, with TRBD1 matching over 8 bases. V lost 3 bases, J lost 13 bases, and 2 bases stayed unmatched. The V gene's germline CDR1 is SGHTA and CDR2 FQGNSA. The CDR3 sequence is 11 residues long. CDR3 protein: CASSLGQVQYF. CDR3 in DNA: TGTGCCAGCAGCTTGGGACAGGTCCAGTACTTC.

This clone has just a few counts. The chain combines TRBV6-6 with TRBJ1-2, with 8 bases that match TRBD1. CDR1 and CDR2 from the germline V gene are MNHNY and SVGAGI (reference sequence). CDR3 length: 12 residues. V lost 6 bases and J lost 7; bases outside the gene matches: 4. CDR3 nucleotides: TGTGCCAGCAGAAACCAGGGGGCTGGCTACACCTTC. Its protein product is CASRNQGAGYTF.

This chain joins TRBV5-4 and TRBJ1-2; TRBD1 matches at 8 bases. The germline CDR1 and CDR2 sequences are SGHNT and YYREEE (reference sequence). J lost 7 bases, V lost 4 bases, and 9 bases had no gene match. The CDR3 is 14 amino acids. The CDR3 region is CASSAGQEKSGYTF. The CDR3 coding sequence is TGTGCCAGCAGCGCGGGACAGGAAAAGAGTGGCTACACCTTC.

This chain joins TRBV11-2 and TRBJ2-5; 7 bases match TRBD1. The germline CDR1 and CDR2 sequences are SGHAT and FQNNGV. This CDR3 is 14 amino acids long. The trim removed 7 bases at V and 1 base at J, leaving 6 bases unmatched. CDR3 nucleotides: TGTGCCAGCAACGAACAGGGGCTCCAAGAGACCCAGTACTTC. Protein sequence: CASNEQGLQETQYF.

The rearrangement joins TRBV7-9 to TRBJ2-3; D may be TRBD1 (6 bases). The germline CDR1 and CDR2 sequences are SEHNR and FQNEAQ (reference sequence). This CDR3 comprises 14 residues. Trimming removed 6 bases at V and 6 bases at J, with 16 bases between. The CDR3 here is CASSPDRRGDTQYF. The CDR3 DNA sequence: TGTGCCAGCAGTCCGGACAGACGAGGGGATACGCAGTATTTT. The variable domain in full, with the rest retrieved from reference TRBV7-9 and TRBJ2-3, is DTGVSQNPRHKITKRGQNVTFRCDPISEHNRLYWYRQTLGQGPEFLTYFQNEAQLEKSRLLSDRFSAERPKGSFSTLEIQRTEQGDSAMYLCASSPDRRGDTQYFGPGTRLTVL.

This sequence joins TRBV25-1 and TRBJ1-6, with D hard to call. The germline gives CDR1 MGHDK, CDR2 SYGVNS. Trimming shortened V by 7 bases and J by 5 bases, and 15 bases separated the two germline ends. This CDR3 has 15 amino acids. The chain's CDR3 is CASTPDLGDNSPLHF. The CDR3, as DNA: TGTGCCAGCACCCCCGATCTGGGCGATAATTCACCCCTCCACTTT.